The 10 T cell receptor beta chains below all came from one sample that was sequenced in a study of blood T cell repertoires in COVID-19. The method was immunoSEQ multiplex PCR; TCRdb's version includes in-frame clones alone and lacks a portion of them. The sample yields around 100,000 clones, roughly 87% seen once. Sequencing was done on a sample of peripheral blood. The receptors come from a human donor in a cohort sampled during active COVID-19.

V gene TRBV6-1 combines with J gene TRBJ1-2; D is undetermined. The CDR3 runs to 15 residues. Between the trimmed V and J ends, which lost 0 bases and 0 bases, there was a span of 8 bases. Germline V gene sequence: CDR1 MNHNS, CDR2 SASEGT. In DNA, the CDR3 is TGTGCCAGCAGTGAAGCGCCGAGCCCTAACTATGGCTACACCTTC. Translated, it gives CASSEAPSPNYGYTF.

This clone was seen only once. V and J are TRBV28 and TRBJ1-3; 7 bases map to TRBD1. V dropped 8 bases and J dropped 4; count of bases not matched to a gene: 11. Germline CDR1 is MDHEN and CDR2 is SYDVKM. The CDR3 sequence is 15 residues long. CDR3 coding DNA: TGTGCCAGCGAGGTAGGGGGCGCGGAAGGAAACACCATATATTTT. It yields the protein CASEVGGAEGNTIYF.

The chain couples TRBV6-1 to TRBJ1-3; maybe TRBD1 (5 bases). The CDR3 extends over 15 amino acids. V lost 2 bases, J lost 2 bases, and 10 bases lay in between. Germline CDR1 MNHNS, CDR2 SASEGT. CDR3 coding DNA: TGTGCCAGCAGTGAACAGGAAGGGGCTGGAAACACCATATATTTT. It codes for CASSEQEGAGNTIYF.

V is TRBV10-3 and J is TRBJ2-3; 10 bases match TRBD2. CDR1 is ENHRY and CDR2 is SYGVKD in the germline V gene. J was trimmed by 6 bases and V by 0 bases; bases with no gene match: 6. The length of the CDR3 is 16 residues. The CDR3 region has the DNA TGTGCCATCAGTGAGTCAGTAGCGGGAGGAGCCGATACGCAGTATTTT. Protein: CAISESVAGGADTQYF.

V gene TRBV5-4 combines with J gene TRBJ2-5; possibly TRBD2 for D (6 bases). V lost 0 bases and J lost 2, with 11 bases in between. The V gene's germline CDR1 is SGHNT and CDR2 YYREEE (reference sequence). This CDR3 spans 15 amino acids. CDR3 region: CASSLVGGLQETQYF. The CDR3 region has the DNA TGTGCCAGCAGCTTGGTCGGCGGACTACAAGAGACCCAGTACTTC. Looking up the rest from reference TRBV5-4 and TRBJ2-5 gives the full variable domain: ETGVTQSPTHLIKTRGQQVTLRCSSQSGHNTVSWYQQALGQGPQFIFQYYREEENGRGNFPPRFSGLQFPNYSSELNVNALELDDSALYLCASSLVGGLQETQYFGPGTRLLVL.

V usage is TRBV5-1 and J usage is TRBJ2-5; 8 bases fit TRBD2. This CDR3 contains 14 residues. Germline assignment: CDR1 SGHRS and CDR2 YFSETQ. V lost 6 bases, J lost 0 bases, and 4 bases stayed unmatched. In DNA form, the CDR3 reads TGCGCCAGCATCGGTAGCGGGGACCAAGAGACCCAGTACTTC. Translating it yields CASIGSGDQETQYF.

This clone was recorded only once. The chain uses TRBV27 and TRBJ2-7; 9 bases are a match to TRBD1. From germline, CDR1 is MNHEY and CDR2 SMNVEV (reference sequence). This CDR3 contains 13 residues. V was pared by 7 bases and J by 6 bases, with 7 bases of the junction left unmatched. The CDR3 DNA sequence: TGTGCCAGCAAACAGGGACAGGGCCTCGAGCAGTACTTC. It specifies CASKQGQGLEQYF.

This clone was seen just once. The rearrangement joins TRBV6-6 to TRBJ1-6; TRBD1 matches at 7 bases. The CDR3 length is 13 residues. V shed 6 bases, J shed 12 bases, and the junction held 8 bases outside the gene matches. Per germline, CDR1 MNHNY and CDR2 SVGAGI (reference sequence). The CDR3 loop reads CASSSRGPGPLHF. In DNA, the CDR3 is TGTGCCAGCAGCTCGAGGGGGCCGGGACCCCTCCACTTT.

This chain uses TRBV7-3 with TRBJ1-1, with TRBD1 identical over 8 bases. The trim removed 4 bases at V and 6 bases at J, leaving 7 bases unmatched. The CDR3 is 14 residues long. Germline-derived CDR1 and CDR2 are SGHTA and FQGTGA. The CDR3 region is CASSSGQGSAEAFF. The DNA of the CDR3 is TGTGCCAGCAGCTCCGGACAGGGATCAGCTGAAGCTTTCTTT.

The chain employs TRBV3-1 (or the pseudogene TRBV3-2) and TRBJ2-5, with TRBD1 matching 10 bases. This CDR3 comprises 15 residues. V trimming: 1 base; J trimming: 2 bases; junction bases outside the gene matches: 1. The germline V gene has CDR1 LGHDT and CDR2 YNNKEL (reference sequence). The CDR3 here is CASSQAGQGQETQYF. CDR3 DNA sequence: TGTGCCAGCAGCCAAGCGGGACAGGGGCAAGAGACCCAGTACTTC.